This passage covers 29 T cell receptor beta chains from one sample sequenced in a study of T cells in Graves' hyperthyroidism and ophthalmopathy. Amplification of TCR beta CDR3 regions used RNA as the template. Researchers ran a first-round RT-PCR on the TCR CDR3 using the HTBI primer set. TCRdb fed the multiplex PCR reads into MiXCR, producing one record per CDR3 protein. The sample yields about 290,000 distinct CDR3 sequences, approximately 16% seen once. Sample: blood. The receptor set was obtained from a woman aged 45-59 years with Graves' hyperthyroidism that later progressed to Graves' ophthalmopathy.

Only a few counts were recorded for this clonotype. One base away lies a much larger clone, so this may be a sequencing read error. The chain couples TRBV15 to TRBJ2-1; D gene uncertain. This CDR3 region has 14 residues. Trimming cost V 6 bases and J 2 bases, with 11 bases left between them. Looked up from germline, CDR1 is LNHNV and CDR2 is YYDKDF (reference sequence). The CDR3 loop reads CATRHCSTYNEQFF. For the CDR3, the DNA is TGTGCCACCAGGCACTGTTCGACCTACAATGAGCAGTTCTTC.

The chain uses TRBV9 and TRBJ1-1, with 9 bases aligning to TRBD1. Per germline, CDR1 SGDLS and CDR2 YYNGEE. V was pared by 0 bases and J by 5 bases, with 8 bases of the junction left unmatched. This CDR3 spans 16 amino acids. CDR3 DNA: TGTGCCAGCAGCGTAGACCTTGGACAGGGGAAAACTGAAGCTTTCTTT. It codes for CASSVDLGQGKTEAFF.

This clonotype appeared many times. The chain couples TRBV18 to TRBJ1-1, with 7 bases identical to TRBD1. Germline CDR1 reads KGHSH; CDR2 reads LQKENI. There are 14 residues in the CDR3. Losses at the gene ends were 6 bases for V and 6 bases for J; bases not matched to a gene: 10. CDR3 amino acids: CASSPAGGRAEAFF. The CDR3 DNA reads TGTGCCAGCTCCCCCGCAGGGGGAAGGGCTGAAGCTTTCTTT.

This clonotype showed up many times. J is TRBJ1-1 and V is TRBV11-2; possibly TRBD1 for D (5 bases). This CDR3 comprises 16 residues. The germline V gene has CDR1 SGHAT and CDR2 FQNNGV. Trimming removed 5 bases from V and 5 bases from J, with 21 bases in between. CDR3 nucleotide sequence: TGTGCCAGCAGCGCCTTGGAGGGAGCTGGGGGGACTGAAGCTTTCTTT. Translation gives CASSALEGAGGTEAFF.

This clonotype was counted many times. The rearrangement links TRBV7-9 to TRBJ2-1; a possible D gene is TRBD2 (6 bases). V lost 2 bases, J lost 4 bases, and 27 bases lay in between. Germline values: CDR1 SEHNR, CDR2 FQNEAQ (reference sequence). The CDR3 is made up of 20 amino acids. The CDR3 here is CASSLMGVLARRGGYNEQFF. The CDR3 nucleotides are TGTGCCAGCAGCTTAATGGGTGTCCTTGCGAGGCGGGGCGGGTACAATGAGCAGTTCTTC.

This clonotype appeared many times. This chain joins TRBV18 and TRBJ1-1; D is unresolved. The length of the CDR3 is 13 residues. Germline V CDR1 and CDR2: KGHSH, LQKENI. V gave up 3 bases and J gave up 2 bases, with 7 bases separating them. CDR3 region: CASSPIQNTEAFF. DNA of the CDR3: TGTGCCAGCTCACCTATTCAAAACACTGAAGCTTTCTTT.

This clonotype was picked up many times. The chain combines TRBV10-2 with TRBJ2-5, with 9 positions matching TRBD2. J gave up 5 bases and V 8 bases, and 12 bases lay outside the gene matches. The CDR3 is 15 amino acids. Per the germline V gene, CDR1 is WSHSY and CDR2 is SAAADI. The CDR3 sequence is CASLLAGGPVETQYF. The CDR3 bases are TGCGCCAGCTTGCTGGCGGGAGGGCCTGTTGAGACCCAGTACTTC.

The chain combines TRBV2 with TRBJ1-3; 8 bases map to TRBD1. The CDR3 is 15 amino acids. Looked up from germline, CDR1 is SNHLY and CDR2 is FYNNEI. V dropped 3 bases and J dropped 7; count of bases not matched to a gene: 8. The DNA for the CDR3 is TGTGCCAGCAGTGACCGACAGGGGTTAGGCAACACCATATATTTT. Its protein product is CASSDRQGLGNTIYF.

With regard to this clonotype: A much bigger clone sits one base away, suggesting this may be a read error. The chain is built from TRBV28 and TRBJ2-5; D is uncertain. From germline, CDR1 is MDHEN and CDR2 SYDVKM. This CDR3 is 14 amino acids long. CDR3 sequence (DNA): TGTACCAGCAGTTTCTTCCCTGGGGAAGAGACCCAGTACTTC. As protein: CTSSFFPGEETQYF.

There are many counts of this clonotype. V is TRBV24-1 and J is TRBJ1-2; D is undetermined. Germline V gene data show CDR1 as KGHDR and CDR2 as SFDVKD. The CDR3 is 13 residues long. Trimming took off 4 bases at V and 6 bases at J, with 11 bases between the two ends. For the CDR3, the DNA is TGTGCCACCAGTGACATACGTTGGGATGGCTACACCTTC. Translation: CATSDIRWDGYTF.

This clonotype has a handful of counts. This sequence joins TRBV29-1 and TRBJ2-7, with 12 positions matching TRBD2. The V segment lost 3 bases and the J segment 6 bases; nucleotides outside the gene matches: 9. CDR1 and CDR2 from the germline V gene are SQVTM and ANQGSEA. The CDR3 runs 15 residues. CDR3 sequence: CSVEGLLAGGAEQYF. CDR3 nucleotides: TGCAGCGTTGAGGGTCTCCTAGCGGGAGGGGCCGAGCAGTACTTC.

This clonotype was seen at least ten times. This chain links TRBV20-1 with TRBJ2-7, with D possibly being TRBD1 (6 bases). Per germline, CDR1 DFQATT and CDR2 SNEGSKA (reference sequence). The CDR3 has 13 amino acids. V was cut by 5 bases and J by 2 bases, with 13 bases left in between. The CDR3: CSALLEGAYEQYF. In nucleotides, the CDR3 is TGCAGTGCTCTCCTAGAGGGGGCCTACGAGCAGTACTTC.

This clonotype came up many times. V usage is TRBV7-9 and J usage is TRBJ2-1, with 14 bases identical to TRBD2. J lost 5 bases, V lost 5 bases, and 11 bases had no gene match. CDR3 length: 18 residues. The germline gives CDR1 SEHNR, CDR2 FQNEAQ (reference sequence). The CDR3 protein is CASSPRGLAGGNNNEQFF. The CDR3 region has the DNA TGTGCCAGCAGCCCAAGAGGACTAGCGGGAGGAAATAACAATGAGCAGTTCTTC.

The chain recombines TRBV5-1 with TRBJ2-2; tentatively, D is TRBD1 (6 bases). V was cut by 6 bases and J by 1 base, with 13 bases left in between. In germline, CDR1 is SGHRS, CDR2 YFSETQ. The CDR3 runs to 15 residues. CDR3 DNA: TGCGCCAGCACCATGAGGACAGTGAACACCGGGGAGCTGTTTTTT. Protein: CASTMRTVNTGELFF.

Notes on this clonotype: Given a much more abundant clone one base away, this may be a read error. The CDR3 here is CASRATDRCEQYF. The DNA for the CDR3 is TGTGCCAGCAGGGCCACGGACAGGTGCGAGCAGTACTTC. The V call is TRBV12-3 or TRBV12-4, the J call TRBJ2-7; 7 positions agree with TRBD1. The CDR3 is made up of 13 amino acids. V was clipped by 6 bases and J by 6 bases; unmatched bases: 8.

This clonotype was counted between two and nine times. Just one base apart from a much larger clone, this may be a read error. V is TRBV6-1 and J is TRBJ2-7; D is perhaps TRBD2 (5 bases). This CDR3 region has 14 residues. V was cut by 0 bases and J by 6 bases, with 12 bases left in between. Germline V gene data show CDR1 as MNHNS and CDR2 as SASEGT. The CDR3 is CASSEARSRGEQYF. The CDR3 region has the DNA TGTGCCAGCAGTGAAGCGAGGTCTCGGGGCGAGCAGTACTTC.

At least ten counts were recorded for this clonotype. The CDR3 nucleotides read TGTGCCAGTAGTTTCGAACGGATTACTGAAGCTTTCTTT. This codes for CASSFERITEAFF. The chain carries TRBV19 and TRBJ1-1; no firm D call. The V and J ends lost 5 bases and 5 bases respectively, with 12 bases between them. The CDR3 consists of 13 residues. Germline V gene data show CDR1 as LNHDA and CDR2 as SQIVND (reference sequence).

This clonotype has a count of ten or more. The chain links TRBV30 to TRBJ1-1; D is undetermined. The CDR3 runs to 12 residues. Germline V gives CDR1 GTSNPN, CDR2 SVGIG (reference sequence). Trimming pared 0 bases from V and 5 bases from J, leaving 7 bases between. CDR3 sequence (DNA): TGTGCCTGGAGTGTAATCCCGACTGAAGCTTTCTTT. Amino acid sequence: CAWSVIPTEAFF.

This clonotype showed up many times. The genes are TRBV28 and TRBJ1-3; D gene ambiguous. Trimming took off 5 bases at V and 0 bases at J, with 14 bases between the two ends. The germline CDR1 and CDR2 sequences are MDHEN and SYDVKM. This CDR3 comprises 16 residues. The CDR3 DNA is TGTGCCAGCAGTACCCCCGGGAGAATCTCTGGAAACACCATATATTTT. It is translated as CASSTPGRISGNTIYF.

This clonotype was seen many times. This rearrangement joins TRBV27 to TRBJ2-1; unclear D gene. The CDR3 runs 14 residues. Germline CDR1 and CDR2: MNHEY and SMNVEV (reference sequence). Between the trimmed V and J ends, which lost 9 bases and 4 bases, there was a span of 16 bases. The CDR3 here is CASTSSGPYNEQFF. Here the CDR3 DNA reads TGTGCCAGTACCTCCTCCGGCCCTTACAATGAGCAGTTCTTC.

The genes are TRBV13 and TRBJ1-3, with a weak D call TRBD1 (6 bases). V lost 9 bases, J lost 3 bases, and 15 bases lay in between. This CDR3 is 14 amino acids long. Germline CDR1 is PRHDT and CDR2 is FYEKMQ (reference sequence). The CDR3 region is CASLSGGFGNTIYF. CDR3 DNA: TGTGCCAGTCTCTCGGGGGGCTTTGGAAACACCATATATTTT.

V is TRBV6-1 and J is TRBJ2-5; D tentatively fits TRBD1 or TRBD2 (5 bases each). Trimming shortened V by 7 bases and J by 5 bases, and 20 bases separated the two germline ends. The CDR3 sequence is 15 residues long. The germline gives CDR1 MNHNS, CDR2 SASEGT. The CDR3 bases are TGTGCCAGCACACGGGACGTTGCGGGTAGGGAGACCCAGTACTTC. It codes for CASTRDVAGRETQYF.

In its sample, this clonotype was seen many times. This chain links TRBV11-2 with TRBJ1-1, with TRBD1 identical over 9 bases. After removal of 6 bases from V and 11 bases from J, the junction contained 7 bases not matched to a gene. The CDR3 is made up of 12 amino acids. Looked up from germline, CDR1 is SGHAT and CDR2 is FQNNGV. CDR3 region: CASRGQGSYAFF. CDR3 bases: TGTGCCAGCAGGGGACAGGGCTCTTACGCTTTCTTT.

This clonotype was counted at least ten times. The V call is TRBV29-1, the J call TRBJ2-1; 8 nucleotides align to TRBD1. CDR3 length equals 14 residues. Germline values: CDR1 SQVTM, CDR2 ANQGSEA. With 3 bases clipped from V and 4 bases from J, the junction kept 5 bases outside the gene matches. CDR3 bases: TGCAGCGTTGATCCCGGACAGGGATACAATGAGCAGTTCTTC. Translating gives CSVDPGQGYNEQFF.

Concerning this clonotype itself: A much larger clone lies a single base off, so this may be a read error. The V and J genes are TRBV29-1 and TRBJ2-1; D may be TRBD1 or TRBD2 (5 bases each). This CDR3 contains 18 residues. CDR1 SQVTM and CDR2 ANQGSEA come from the germline V gene. Here the CDR3 reads CSVVQGPGRSSGYNGQFF. CDR3 DNA sequence: TGCAGCGTTGTTCAAGGGCCGGGACGGAGCTCCGGCTACAATGGGCAGTTCTTC.

This clonotype was seen ten or more times. The chain employs TRBV2 and TRBJ2-7, with D possibly called TRBD1 or TRBD2 (6 bases each). The V gene lost 7 bases and the J gene lost 7 bases, with 20 bases spanning the gap. CDR1 and CDR2 (germline): SNHLY, FYNNEI. This CDR3 region has 14 residues. The CDR3 is CASTGGTGTLEQYF. CDR3 coding DNA: TGTGCCAGCACCGGGGGAACAGGGACTCTAGAGCAGTACTTC.

There are many counts of this clonotype. The chain is built from TRBV10-3 and TRBJ2-2; 8 positions match TRBD2. Trimming removed 3 bases from V and 4 bases from J; junction bases left unmatched: 7. The CDR3 is 16 residues long. Germline CDR1 is ENHRY and CDR2 is SYGVKD. The CDR3 sequence: CAISDLNGRGTGELFF. Written as DNA, the CDR3 is TGTGCCATCAGTGATCTGAACGGGAGGGGCACCGGGGAGCTGTTTTTT.

This clonotype has a count of ten or more. The rearrangement joins TRBV2 to TRBJ2-7; 8 nucleotides match TRBD1. CDR3 size: 15 residues. CDR1 and CDR2 from the germline V gene are SNHLY and FYNNEI. Losses at the gene ends were 2 bases for V and 6 bases for J; bases not matched to a gene: 9. The CDR3 reads CASSEWGQDQGEQYF. DNA of the CDR3: TGTGCCAGCAGTGAATGGGGACAGGATCAGGGCGAGCAGTACTTC.

This clonotype appeared many times. The chain links TRBV7-9 to TRBJ1-2; tentative D call: TRBD1 (6 bases). Per germline, CDR1 SEHNR and CDR2 FQNEAQ (reference sequence). The CDR3 has 14 residues. Trimming shortened V by 5 bases and J by 7 bases, and 17 bases separated the two germline ends. This chain's CDR3 is CASSRGFRGLGYTF. In nucleotides, the CDR3 is TGTGCCAGCAGCCGGGGGTTTCGGGGGCTTGGCTACACCTTC. The full variable domain, with the rest looked up from reference TRBV7-9 and TRBJ1-2, is DTGVSQNPRHKITKRGQNVTFRCDPISEHNRLYWYRQTLGQGPEFLTYFQNEAQLEKSRLLSDRFSAERPKGSFSTLEIQRTEQGDSAMYLCASSRGFRGLGYTFGSGTRLTVV.